The 28 T cell receptor beta chains below come from one sample, sequenced in a study of control samples from healthy donors and cancer patients. The data were produced by immunoSEQ multiplex PCR, yet TCRdb's version contains in-frame clones alone and is incomplete. The table lists roughly 88,000 clones, 91% of them singletons. Material: blood. All receptors come from a woman aged 30 to 39 in good health.

This chain uses TRBV5-8 with TRBJ1-6; D is possibly TRBD1 (6 bases). Trimming removed 3 bases at V and 4 bases at J, with 11 bases between. Germline lookup yields CDR1 SGHTS and CDR2 YDEGEE. CDR3 length: 15 amino acids. The chain's CDR3 is CASSSRGQYNSPLHF. The CDR3 DNA reads as TGTGCCAGCAGCTCCCGCGGACAGTATAATTCACCCCTCCACTTT.

The chain links TRBV27 to TRBJ2-7; D might be TRBD1 or TRBD2, each matching 6 bases. This CDR3 has 12 amino acids. Germline assignment: CDR1 MNHEY and CDR2 SMNVEV (reference sequence). With 8 bases removed from V and 6 bases from J, the gap between germline ends came to 14 bases. CDR3 region: CASGTGRFEQYF. CDR3 bases: TGTGCCAGCGGAACAGGGAGGTTCGAGCAGTACTTC.

The chain links TRBV6-5 to TRBJ1-1, with a weak D call TRBD1 (6 bases). Germline V CDR1 and CDR2: MNHEY, SVGAGI. Trimming left V 5 bases short and J 7 bases short, with 14 bases between. This CDR3 comprises 13 residues. CDR3 residues: CASSRGALNEAFF. CDR3 coding DNA: TGTGCCAGCAGTAGGGGGGCGCTGAATGAAGCTTTCTTT.

In its sample, this clone was seen once. The V gene is TRBV18, the J gene TRBJ1-1; D not certain. This CDR3 has 12 amino acids. Germline values: CDR1 KGHSH, CDR2 LQKENI. V dropped 3 bases and J dropped 6 bases, with 8 bases sitting between them. The CDR3, as DNA: TGTGCCAGCTCACCGCAGCCACCTGAAGCTTTCTTT. This translates into CASSPQPPEAFF. The variable domain in full, completed from reference TRBV18 and TRBJ1-1, reads NAGVMQNPRHLVRRRGQEARLRCSPMKGHSHVYWYRQLPEEGLKFMVYLQKENIIDESGMPKERFSAEFPKEGPSILRIQQVVRGDSAAYFCASSPQPPEAFFGQGTRLTVV.

This chain joins TRBV7-9 and TRBJ1-2; TRBD1 agrees at 8 bases. J lost 12 bases, V lost 1 base, and 4 bases had no gene match. CDR1 SEHNR and CDR2 FQNEAQ come from the germline V gene (reference sequence). The CDR3 is made up of 12 amino acids. This CDR3 reads CASSLVDRGDTF. The CDR3 DNA sequence: TGTGCCAGCAGCTTAGTTGACAGGGGTGACACCTTC.

This clone was counted a single time. The CDR3, as DNA: TGCGCCAGCAGCTGGGGGACAGGGGTTAACTATGGCTACACCTTC. It encodes CASSWGTGVNYGYTF. The chain carries TRBV5-1 and TRBJ1-2, with 10 nucleotides matching TRBD1. CDR1 is SGHRS, CDR2 YFSETQ, per germline. The V gene end was trimmed by 3 bases and the J gene end by 1 base; junction bases not matched to a gene: 3. The length of the CDR3 is 15 residues.

The chain employs TRBV5-1 and TRBJ2-1; 10 nucleotides line up with TRBD2. This CDR3 comprises 16 residues. Germline values: CDR1 SGHRS, CDR2 YFSETQ. J gave up 7 bases and V 4 bases, and 11 bases lay outside the gene matches. The CDR3 bases are TGCGCCAGCAGCCCTCACGGGACTAGCGCCTCAAATGAGCAGTTCTTC. Translation: CASSPHGTSASNEQFF.

The rearrangement joins TRBV11-2 to TRBJ1-2; 9 bases line up with TRBD1. The germline V gene has CDR1 SGHAT and CDR2 FQNNGV. Trimming cost V 6 bases and J 7 bases; bases outside gene matches: 9. CDR3 length: 14 residues. CDR3 residues: CASSSPGQGPGYTF. CDR3 DNA sequence: TGTGCCAGCAGTTCGCCGGGACAGGGCCCTGGCTACACCTTC.

The genes are TRBV16 and TRBJ1-3; D is ambiguous. Trimming cost V 2 bases and J 2 bases, with 10 bases left between them. Germline V CDR1 and CDR2: KGHSY, FQNENV. The length of the CDR3 is 15 residues. In DNA form, the CDR3 reads TGTGCCAGCAGCCAAATAGGTGGGCCTGGAAACACCATATATTTT. Translated, it gives CASSQIGGPGNTIYF.

This sequence joins TRBV19 and TRBJ1-5, with TRBD1 matching over 8 bases. Losses at the gene ends were 6 bases for V and 3 bases for J; bases not matched to a gene: 7. Germline V lookup: CDR1 LNHDA, CDR2 SQIVND (reference sequence). This CDR3 is 15 amino acids long. Here the CDR3 reads CASSRGQVNNQPQHF. The CDR3 DNA reads as TGTGCCAGTAGCCGGGGACAGGTAAACAATCAGCCCCAGCATTTT. The full variable domain, completed using reference TRBV19 and TRBJ1-5, is DGGITQSPKYLFRKEGQNVTLSCEQNLNHDAMYWYRQDPGQGLRLIYYSQIVNDFQKGDIAEGYSVSREKKESFPLTVTSAQKNPTAFYLCASSRGQVNNQPQHFGDGTRLSIL.

The rearrangement links TRBV6-5 to TRBJ1-4; TRBD1 aligns across 8 bases. The CDR3 consists of 14 residues. Germline loops: CDR1 MNHEY, CDR2 SVGAGI. With V trimmed by 6 bases and J by 6 bases, 6 bases remained unmatched. CDR3 bases: TGTGCCAGCAGGGACAGGGTGGGGGATGAAAAACTGTTTTTT. Encoded protein: CASRDRVGDEKLFF.

The rearrangement joins TRBV11-1 to TRBJ1-1; possible D gene TRBD1, 6 bases. There are 13 residues in the CDR3. Germline values: CDR1 SGHAT, CDR2 FQDESV (reference sequence). Trimming took off 4 bases at V and 5 bases at J, with 11 bases between the two ends. The CDR3 protein is CASSWGRGTEAFF. Written as DNA, the CDR3 is TGTGCCAGCAGCTGGGGGCGAGGAACTGAAGCTTTCTTT.

This chain joins TRBV2 and TRBJ1-5; D is unresolved. Germline CDR1 SNHLY, CDR2 FYNNEI. V was shortened by 7 bases and J by 1 base, with 14 bases between the two germline ends. The CDR3 length is 15 residues. The CDR3 loop reads CASISDMVSNQPQHF. DNA for the CDR3: TGTGCCAGCATATCCGACATGGTAAGCAATCAGCCCCAGCATTTT. The complete variable domain, with remaining parts taken from reference TRBV2 and TRBJ1-5, reads EPEVTQTPSHQVTQMGQEVILRCVPISNHLYFYWYRQILGQKVEFLVSFYNNEISEKSEIFDDQFSVERPDGSNFTLKIRSTKLEDSAMYFCASISDMVSNQPQHFGDGTRLSIL.

The V and J genes are TRBV14 and TRBJ2-4; 7 bases are shared with TRBD2. J gave up 4 bases and V 5 bases, and 2 bases lay outside the gene matches. CDR1 SGHDN and CDR2 FVKESK come from the germline V gene. This CDR3 is built from 13 residues. In DNA form, the CDR3 reads TGTGCCAGCAGCAGGACTAGTAAAAACATTCAGTACTTC. Translation gives CASSRTSKNIQYF.

This clone was counted once. V gene TRBV3-1 (or the pseudogene TRBV3-2) combines with J gene TRBJ2-6, with D possibly being TRBD2 (5 bases). Trimming left V 4 bases short and J 2 bases short, with 15 bases between. This CDR3 spans 17 amino acids. In germline, CDR1 is LGHDT, CDR2 YNNKEL (reference sequence). This chain's CDR3 is CASSPDRMRAGANVLTF. CDR3 DNA: TGTGCCAGCAGCCCCGATAGAATGAGGGCTGGGGCCAACGTCCTGACTTTC.

The rearrangement joins TRBV6-5 to TRBJ1-2; no reliable D call. The V end was cut by 6 bases, the J end by 0 bases, with 8 bases between. Germline values: CDR1 MNHEY, CDR2 SVGAGI. The CDR3 extends over 13 amino acids. CDR3 DNA: TGTGCCAGCAGCTACGAACCTAACTATGGCTACACCTTC. The encoded protein is CASSYEPNYGYTF.

In nucleotides, the CDR3 is TGTGCCAGCAGCCCTAGCTTGGCTGGTCCCTACGAGCAGTACTTC. Its translation is CASSPSLAGPYEQYF. V and J are TRBV13 and TRBJ2-7, with a possible D match to TRBD2 (5 bases). Deletions cut 5 bases from V and 2 bases from J, with 16 bases between. The CDR3 covers 15 residues. Per germline, CDR1 PRHDT and CDR2 FYEKMQ (reference sequence).

This chain joins TRBV7-2 and TRBJ2-1; D is uncertain. The V gene lost 0 bases and the J gene lost 8 bases, with 17 bases spanning the gap. The CDR3 sequence is 16 residues long. CDR1 SGHTA and CDR2 FQGNSA come from the germline V gene. In DNA form, the CDR3 reads TGTGCCAGCAGCTTAGCGAGGCTTTTCAGAGTTGATGAGCAGTTCTTC. Translating it yields CASSLARLFRVDEQFF.

This clone was counted a few times. The chain recombines TRBV7-3 with TRBJ1-6; D not certain. This CDR3 has 13 amino acids. V lost 2 bases to trimming and J lost 10 bases, with 9 bases between them. Germline V gene sequence: CDR1 SGHTA, CDR2 FQGTGA. The chain's CDR3 is CASSLFDRSPLHF. The CDR3 region has the DNA TGTGCCAGCAGCTTATTTGACCGATCACCCCTCCACTTT.

This rearrangement joins TRBV4-1 to TRBJ1-6; D is unclear. Between the trimmed V and J ends, which lost 1 base and 8 bases, there was a span of 6 bases. The germline CDR1 and CDR2 sequences are MGHRA and YSYEKL. This CDR3 has 13 amino acids. The DNA for the CDR3 is TGCGCCAGCAGCCAAGTCCGGGATTCACCCCTCCACTTT. As protein: CASSQVRDSPLHF.

The chain joins TRBV28 to TRBJ1-1; D unresolved. The CDR3 loop spans 12 amino acids. Trimming removed 5 bases from V and 0 bases from J, with 4 bases in between. The V gene's germline CDR1 is MDHEN and CDR2 SYDVKM. The chain's CDR3 is CASSDMNTEAFF. CDR3 coding DNA: TGTGCCAGCAGTGATATGAACACTGAAGCTTTCTTT.

The gene calls are TRBV27 and TRBJ2-7, with 9 bases lining up with TRBD2. The length of the CDR3 is 15 residues. The V segment lost 4 bases and the J segment 3 bases; nucleotides outside the gene matches: 7. From germline, CDR1 is MNHEY and CDR2 SMNVEV (reference sequence). In nucleotides, the CDR3 is TGTGCCAGCAGTTCCCAGGGGACTAGCAGCTACGAGCAGTACTTC. This gives the protein CASSSQGTSSYEQYF.

The CDR3 region is CASSILTGGEPLHF. CDR3 coding DNA: TGTGCCAGCAGTATACTTACAGGGGGTGAACCCCTCCACTTT. The chain employs TRBV2 and TRBJ1-6; 8 bases match TRBD1. Losses at the gene ends were 5 bases for V and 12 bases for J; bases not matched to a gene: 9. This CDR3 contains 14 residues. CDR1 SNHLY and CDR2 FYNNEI come from the germline V gene.

The rearrangement links TRBV19 to TRBJ1-2; tentatively, D is TRBD1 (6 bases). Germline V CDR1 and CDR2: LNHDA, SQIVND (reference sequence). V was pared by 3 bases and J by 5 bases, with 16 bases between. The CDR3 runs to 15 residues. The CDR3 nucleotides read TGTGCCAGTAGTATCGATCGGGGGCGAGGGTATGGCTACACCTTC. Translated, it gives CASSIDRGRGYGYTF. The full variable domain, with the rest looked up from reference TRBV19 and TRBJ1-2, is DGGITQSPKYLFRKEGQNVTLSCEQNLNHDAMYWYRQDPGQGLRLIYYSQIVNDFQKGDIAEGYSVSREKKESFPLTVTSAQKNPTAFYLCASSIDRGRGYGYTFGSGTRLTVV.

The chain uses TRBV5-6 and TRBJ1-1; TRBD1 is a possible D gene (5 bases). This CDR3 has 14 amino acids. Deletions cut 1 base from V and 0 bases from J, with 7 bases between. Germline assignment: CDR1 SGHDT and CDR2 YYEEEE. CDR3 region: CASSLSGLNTEAFF. In nucleotides, the CDR3 is TGTGCCAGCAGCTTGTCAGGGTTGAACACTGAAGCTTTCTTT.

DNA for the CDR3: TGCGCCAGCAGCTTCGGCGGGGTGAATCAGCCCCAGCATTTT. Translating gives CASSFGGVNQPQHF. The gene calls are TRBV5-1 and TRBJ1-5; D call uncertain. The V end lost 2 bases, the J end lost 4 bases, and 10 bases lay between the germline ends. CDR3 length: 14 residues. Germline loops: CDR1 SGHRS, CDR2 YFSETQ.

V is TRBV24-1 and J is TRBJ2-3, with D tentatively TRBD1 (6 bases). This CDR3 is 15 amino acids long. V gave up 4 bases and J gave up 6 bases, with 16 bases separating them. CDR1 is KGHDR and CDR2 is SFDVKD in the germline V gene. The CDR3 is CATSDPRTVPDTQYF. DNA of the CDR3: TGTGCCACCAGTGACCCACGGACAGTCCCCGATACGCAGTATTTT.

The chain couples TRBV30 to TRBJ1-6, with 8 bases matching TRBD1. The trim removed 2 bases at V and 10 bases at J, leaving 7 bases unmatched. The CDR3 is 14 amino acids. CDR1 is GTSNPN and CDR2 is SVGIG in the germline V gene (reference sequence). The CDR3 region is CAWSYGQGESPLHF. The DNA of the CDR3 is TGTGCCTGGAGTTACGGACAGGGCGAGTCACCCCTCCACTTT.